Listed below are T cell receptor beta chains from one sample, sequenced in a study of blood T cell repertoires in COVID-19. The protocol was immunoSEQ multiplex PCR, while the TCRdb copy is restricted to in-frame clones and leaves out a portion. The sample includes 150,000 to 200,000 clones, over 70% of them seen just once. Sequenced: peripheral blood. Source of these receptors: a man aged 65 to 85 with acute or convalescent COVID-19. Each CDR3 is given with its conserved first and last residue. The order of the fields is D gene, clone size, V gene, J gene, CDR3 DNA, CDR3 protein. A D gene is named only where the DNA matches it firmly. For some rows the clone size is stated as once, few or many, or as a class when expanded; others skip it.

D gene: .
clone size: .
V gene: TRBV29-1
J gene: TRBJ1-1
CDR3 DNA: TGCAGCGCACAGTCGGGGAGCACTGAAGCTTTCTTT
CDR3 protein: CSAQSGSTEAFF

D gene: .
clone size: .
V gene: TRBV5-4
J gene: TRBJ1-3
CDR3 DNA: TGTGCCAGCAGCTTGCTGGGGGCTGCTGGAAACACCATATATTTT
CDR3 protein: CASSLLGAAGNTIYF

D gene: TRBD2
clone size: .
V gene: TRBV9
J gene: TRBJ2-3
CDR3 DNA: TGTGCCAGCAGCGTAGGGACTAGCGTACGCACAGATACGCAGTATTTT
CDR3 protein: CASSVGTSVRTDTQYF

D gene: TRBD2
clone size: .
V gene: TRBV7-2
J gene: TRBJ2-3
CDR3 DNA: TGTGCCAGCAGCTTGAGAGGGAGGGAAGATACGCAGTATTTT
CDR3 protein: CASSLRGREDTQYF

D gene: .
clone size: .
V gene: TRBV5-1
J gene: TRBJ2-7
CDR3 DNA: TGCGCCAGCAGCTTGCTTACGGGGGAGCAGTACTTC
CDR3 protein: CASSLLTGEQYF

D gene: TRBD1
clone size: once
V gene: TRBV5-4
J gene: TRBJ1-3
CDR3 DNA: TGTGCCAGCAGCTTTTTAACGACAGGGAGCTCTGGAAACACCATATATTTT
CDR3 protein: CASSFLTTGSSGNTIYF

D gene: .
clone size: once
V gene: TRBV5-4
J gene: TRBJ2-3
CDR3 DNA: TGTGCCAGCAGCCTCGGGGCGGGGCCAAGCACAGATACGCAGTATTTT
CDR3 protein: CASSLGAGPSTDTQYF

D gene: .
clone size: once
V gene: TRBV9
J gene: TRBJ2-3
CDR3 DNA: TGTGCCAGCAGCGGTAGCGGAGTTAGCACAGATACGCAGTATTTT
CDR3 protein: CASSGSGVSTDTQYF

D gene: .
clone size: .
V gene: TRBV3-1/TRBV3-2
J gene: TRBJ1-4
CDR3 DNA: TGTGCCAGCAGCCAGCAGGGATTTATTGAAAAACTGTTTTTT
CDR3 protein: CASSQQGFIEKLFF

D gene: .
clone size: .
V gene: TRBV6-6
J gene: TRBJ2-1
CDR3 DNA: TGTGCCAGCAGTCGATTACAAAGTGAACCCTACAATGAGCAGTTCTTC
CDR3 protein: CASSRLQSEPYNEQFF

D gene: TRBD2
clone size: .
V gene: TRBV30
J gene: TRBJ2-1
CDR3 DNA: TGTGCCTGGAGCGGGACTAGCAGAAACAATGAGCAGTTCTTC
CDR3 protein: CAWSGTSRNNEQFF

D gene: TRBD1
clone size: .
V gene: TRBV5-1
J gene: TRBJ1-2
CDR3 DNA: TGCGCCAGCAGCTTTGGGACAGGCGTCGGTGATAGGGGCTACACCTTC
CDR3 protein: CASSFGTGVGDRGYTF

D gene: .
clone size: .
V gene: TRBV2
J gene: TRBJ1-4
CDR3 DNA: TGTGCCAGCAGTGAATGGGGAGGGGGACTGTTTTTT
CDR3 protein: CASSEWGGGLFF

D gene: TRBD1
clone size: .
V gene: TRBV5-6
J gene: TRBJ1-6
CDR3 DNA: TGTGCCAGCAGCTTGGGTTTATTGACAGGGGGCTATTCACCCCTCCACTTT
CDR3 protein: CASSLGLLTGGYSPLHF

D gene: .
clone size: .
V gene: TRBV28
J gene: TRBJ1-2
CDR3 DNA: TGTGCCAGCAGTTTAGGCCGAACAGGAACTCGAGGCTACACCTTC
CDR3 protein: CASSLGRTGTRGYTF

D gene: .
clone size: .
V gene: TRBV5-1
J gene: TRBJ1-1
CDR3 DNA: TGCGCCAGCAGCTTGAGTACCCGTGCTTACATGAACACTGAAGCTTTCTTT
CDR3 protein: CASSLSTRAYMNTEAFF

D gene: .
clone size: .
V gene: TRBV15
J gene: TRBJ2-7
CDR3 DNA: TGTGCCACCAGGGGGGGAGACTCCTACGAGCAGTACTTC
CDR3 protein: CATRGGDSYEQYF

D gene: .
clone size: .
V gene: TRBV5-4
J gene: TRBJ2-2
CDR3 DNA: TGTGCCAGCAGCTTCGGTAACACCGGGGAGCTGTTTTTT
CDR3 protein: CASSFGNTGELFF

D gene: TRBD2
clone size: .
V gene: TRBV6-1
J gene: TRBJ2-7
CDR3 DNA: TGTGCCAGCAGTGAACTCTGGGGGGGATCCTACGAGCAGTACTTC
CDR3 protein: CASSELWGGSYEQYF

D gene: .
clone size: .
V gene: TRBV27
J gene: TRBJ2-7
CDR3 DNA: TGTGCCAGCAGTTTATCAAACGGGTACGAGCAGTACTTC
CDR3 protein: CASSLSNGYEQYF

D gene: .
clone size: few
V gene: TRBV6-2/TRBV6-3
J gene: TRBJ1-5
CDR3 DNA: TGTGCCAGCAGTCGTACCGTGGGCCAGCCCCAGCATTTT
CDR3 protein: CASSRTVGQPQHF

D gene: .
clone size: .
V gene: TRBV10-2
J gene: TRBJ1-4
CDR3 DNA: TGCGCCAGCAGTGAGTCGGCGGGAGGTAATGAAAAACTGTTTTTT
CDR3 protein: CASSESAGGNEKLFF

D gene: TRBD1
clone size: once
V gene: TRBV18
J gene: TRBJ1-2
CDR3 DNA: TGTGCCAGCTCACCGGACAGGGACTATGGCTACACCTTC
CDR3 protein: CASSPDRDYGYTF

D gene: .
clone size: .
V gene: TRBV5-1
J gene: TRBJ1-4
CDR3 DNA: TGCGCCAGCGGCAGGGAGGGTGGTGAAAAACTGTTTTTT
CDR3 protein: CASGREGGEKLFF

D gene: TRBD1
clone size: .
V gene: TRBV7-8
J gene: TRBJ1-5
CDR3 DNA: TGTGCCAGCAGCTTAGTAGGGACAGGGGACGGTCAGCCCCAGCATTTT
CDR3 protein: CASSLVGTGDGQPQHF

D gene: TRBD2
clone size: .
V gene: TRBV9
J gene: TRBJ2-4
CDR3 DNA: TGTGCCAGCAGCGGGACTAGCGGCAGGGGGAACATTCAGTACTTC
CDR3 protein: CASSGTSGRGNIQYF

D gene: TRBD1
clone size: .
V gene: TRBV27
J gene: TRBJ2-2
CDR3 DNA: TGTGCCAGCAGTTTATGGGGGACAGGACGGGGCGGGGAGCTGTTTTTT
CDR3 protein: CASSLWGTGRGGELFF

D gene: TRBD1
clone size: .
V gene: TRBV6-6
J gene: TRBJ1-3
CDR3 DNA: TGTGCCAGCAGTTACGGGACAGGGAACTCTGGAAACACCATATATTTT
CDR3 protein: CASSYGTGNSGNTIYF

D gene: TRBD1
clone size: .
V gene: TRBV5-1
J gene: TRBJ2-5
CDR3 DNA: TGCGCCAGCAGCTTGGAGGCAGGGGGACAAGAGACCCAGTACTTC
CDR3 protein: CASSLEAGGQETQYF

D gene: TRBD1
clone size: once
V gene: TRBV15
J gene: TRBJ1-2
CDR3 DNA: TGTGCCACCAGCAGGGAGACAGGGGGCGCGTATGGCTACACCTTC
CDR3 protein: CATSRETGGAYGYTF

D gene: TRBD2
clone size: .
V gene: TRBV12-5
J gene: TRBJ2-7
CDR3 DNA: TGTGCTAGTGGTTTGGGACTAGCGGGCTCCTACGAGCAGTACTTC
CDR3 protein: CASGLGLAGSYEQYF

D gene: .
clone size: .
V gene: TRBV10-2
J gene: TRBJ2-5
CDR3 DNA: TGCGCCAGCAGTACACAGGCCTCCTCGATCGAGACCCAGTACTTC
CDR3 protein: CASSTQASSIETQYF

D gene: .
clone size: .
V gene: TRBV19
J gene: TRBJ1-4
CDR3 DNA: TGTGCCAGTAACCCACAGAGAAGTAGTGCAACTAATGAAAAACTGTTTTTT
CDR3 protein: CASNPQRSSATNEKLFF

D gene: .
clone size: .
V gene: TRBV10-3
J gene: TRBJ2-1
CDR3 DNA: TGTGCCATCAGTGAGCCACAGGGAGATGAGCAGTTCTTC
CDR3 protein: CAISEPQGDEQFF

D gene: .
clone size: .
V gene: TRBV6-1
J gene: TRBJ2-1
CDR3 DNA: TGTGCCAGCAGTGATTCGTTACAGGGCAATGAGCAGTTCTTC
CDR3 protein: CASSDSLQGNEQFF

D gene: TRBD2
clone size: many
V gene: TRBV9
J gene: TRBJ2-7
CDR3 DNA: TGTGCCAGCAGCGTAGCTAGCGGGTCCTACGAGCAGTACTTC
CDR3 protein: CASSVASGSYEQYF

D gene: TRBD1
clone size: .
V gene: TRBV14
J gene: TRBJ1-4
CDR3 DNA: TGTGCCAGCAGCCCGGGACAGGGGATGGGCCTGTTTTTT
CDR3 protein: CASSPGQGMGLFF

D gene: TRBD1
clone size: once
V gene: TRBV7-9
J gene: TRBJ2-7
CDR3 DNA: TGTGCCAGCAGCTTAGGGGGGACAGGGAGAATCTACGAGCAGTACTTC
CDR3 protein: CASSLGGTGRIYEQYF

D gene: .
clone size: .
V gene: TRBV15
J gene: TRBJ2-3
CDR3 DNA: TGTGCCACCAGCAGAGAGCAGAGGGCGACAGATACGCAGTATTTT
CDR3 protein: CATSREQRATDTQYF

D gene: TRBD2
clone size: .
V gene: TRBV27
J gene: TRBJ2-7
CDR3 DNA: TGTGCCAGCAGTGCACTTAGCGGGAGGTCTTATGAGCAGTACTTC
CDR3 protein: CASSALSGRSYEQYF

D gene: .
clone size: .
V gene: TRBV21-1
J gene: TRBJ2-5
CDR3 DNA: TGTGCCAGCAGCAAAGTGGGACAGACTCAAGAGACCCAGTACTTC
CDR3 protein: CASSKVGQTQETQYF

D gene: .
clone size: .
V gene: TRBV7-6
J gene: TRBJ1-1
CDR3 DNA: TGTGCCAGTCGAGTCAGGGCGAACACTGAAGCTTTCTTT
CDR3 protein: CASRVRANTEAFF

D gene: .
clone size: .
V gene: TRBV19
J gene: TRBJ2-7
CDR3 DNA: TGTGCCAGTAGGGCCGGGAGCTCCTACGAGCAGTACTTC
CDR3 protein: CASRAGSSYEQYF

D gene: TRBD2
clone size: .
V gene: TRBV30
J gene: TRBJ2-1
CDR3 DNA: TGTGCCTGGAGTGTACTCCTTAAACCCAGCGGGAGACGGTCATACAATGAGCAGTTCTTC
CDR3 protein: CAWSVLLKPSGRRSYNEQFF

D gene: .
clone size: .
V gene: TRBV18
J gene: TRBJ2-5
CDR3 DNA: TGTGCCAGCTCACCACCCGTCCAAGAGACCCAGTACTTC
CDR3 protein: CASSPPVQETQYF

D gene: .
clone size: .
V gene: TRBV5-1
J gene: TRBJ2-3
CDR3 DNA: TGCGCCAGCAGCTTGACTAGCCCTCTCTTCACAGATACGCAGTATTTT
CDR3 protein: CASSLTSPLFTDTQYF

D gene: TRBD1
clone size: many
V gene: TRBV6-6
J gene: TRBJ1-2
CDR3 DNA: TGTGCCAGCAGGGTAGGGGACAGCTATGGCTACACCTTC
CDR3 protein: CASRVGDSYGYTF

D gene: .
clone size: .
V gene: TRBV12-3/TRBV12-4
J gene: TRBJ1-5
CDR3 DNA: TGTGCCAGCAGCACAGGCAGGAATCAGCCCCAGCATTTT
CDR3 protein: CASSTGRNQPQHF

D gene: .
clone size: .
V gene: TRBV6-5
J gene: TRBJ1-4
CDR3 DNA: TGTGCCAGCGGGGGCGGACAACGGAATGAAAAACTGTTTTTT
CDR3 protein: CASGGGQRNEKLFF

D gene: .
clone size: once
V gene: TRBV7-3
J gene: TRBJ2-5
CDR3 DNA: TGTGCCAGCAGCCCGGTTCAGGGGAATTTGATCGAGACCCAGTACTTC
CDR3 protein: CASSPVQGNLIETQYF

D gene: .
clone size: once
V gene: TRBV5-4
J gene: TRBJ1-1
CDR3 DNA: TGTGCCAGCAGCGACCTAAGACTTGAAGCTTTCTTT
CDR3 protein: CASSDLRLEAFF

D gene: TRBD1
clone size: .
V gene: TRBV7-8
J gene: TRBJ2-1
CDR3 DNA: TGTGCCAGCAGCTTTTCAGGGGGCGAAGGATATGAGCAGTTCTTC
CDR3 protein: CASSFSGGEGYEQFF

D gene: .
clone size: few
V gene: TRBV11-2
J gene: TRBJ1-1
CDR3 DNA: TGTGCCAGCAGCTTAGATCCTACAGGGTCCATAGCTTTCTTT
CDR3 protein: CASSLDPTGSIAFF

D gene: TRBD1
clone size: .
V gene: TRBV6-6
J gene: TRBJ1-2
CDR3 DNA: TGTGCCAGCAGTGCAAAAGGACAGGGACATGGCTACACCTTC
CDR3 protein: CASSAKGQGHGYTF

D gene: TRBD1
clone size: .
V gene: TRBV5-5
J gene: TRBJ2-7
CDR3 DNA: TGTGCCAGCATGCGAACCGGGACAGGGGTTAACGAGCAGTACTTC
CDR3 protein: CASMRTGTGVNEQYF

D gene: .
clone size: once
V gene: TRBV28
J gene: TRBJ2-5
CDR3 DNA: TGTGCCAGCAGCCAAAACTACAGGGAAGAGACCCAGTACTTC
CDR3 protein: CASSQNYREETQYF

D gene: TRBD2
clone size: .
V gene: TRBV19
J gene: TRBJ2-5
CDR3 DNA: TGTGCCAGTAGTATAATGGCGGGGGGCCAAGAGACCCAGTACTTC
CDR3 protein: CASSIMAGGQETQYF

D gene: .
clone size: .
V gene: TRBV7-3
J gene: TRBJ2-5
CDR3 DNA: TGTGCCAGCAGCTTAACTAGAGGGGAGACCCAGTACTTC
CDR3 protein: CASSLTRGETQYF

D gene: .
clone size: .
V gene: TRBV21-1
J gene: TRBJ2-6
CDR3 DNA: TGTGCCAGCAGCACCCTAGGAGGCCCCCTTCCCTCTGGGGCCAACGTCCTGACTTTC
CDR3 protein: CASSTLGGPLPSGANVLTF

D gene: TRBD1
clone size: .
V gene: TRBV15
J gene: TRBJ1-2
CDR3 DNA: TGTGCCACCGGGATGGACAGGGGGCGTTTTGGCTACACCTTC
CDR3 protein: CATGMDRGRFGYTF